This T cell receptor beta chain is from a study of post-analysis software for immune sequencing data. General observations from the study: Four or five TRBV segments, TRBV5-6, TRBV5-1 and TRBV20-1 among them, were found more frequent in patients than controls. Batch-mates among the samples co-clustered strongly by F measure.

Notes on this clonotype: The antigen is not known.

V lost 0 bases to trimming and J lost 2 bases, with 12 bases between them. From germline, CDR1 is SGHRS and CDR2 YFSETQ. The CDR3 spans 15 residues. The TCR beta cDNA libraries carried unique molecular identifiers. From approximately 1 to 10 million T cells, 550,000 or so cDNA molecules were obtained. TCRdb fed the PCR reads into MiXCR, producing one record per CDR3 protein. The table records roughly 670,000 distinct CDR3 sequences, approximately 59% of them present only once. The chain employs TRBV5-1 and TRBJ2-7, with D perhaps TRBD1 (6 bases). Sequencing was carried out using blood. The receptor's source is a girl aged 2-10 years with multiple sclerosis. In DNA, the CDR3 is TGCGCCAGCAGCTTGGCGGTGGGGGCAGCCTACGAGCAGTACTTC. This encodes CASSLAVGAAYEQYF. The full variable domain, in which reference TRBV5-1 and TRBJ2-7 provide the parts outside the CDR3, is KAGVTQTPRYLIKTRGQQVTLSCSPISGHRSVSWYQQTPGQGLQFLFEYFSETQRNKGNFPGRFSGRQFSNSRSEMNVSTLELGDSALYLCASSLAVGAAYEQYFGPGTRLTVT.